A selection of T cell receptor beta chains follows, all from one sample in a study of radiation and T cells in renal cell carcinoma. TCRdb keeps only in-frame clones here, not all; method: immunoSEQ multiplex PCR. The sample has roughly 53,000 clones, approximately 83% seen once. The source material was blood, sampled from a patient whose treatment included radiotherapy and nephrectomy. The receptor set was obtained from a woman aged 70-85 years with renal cell carcinoma. CDR3s include the opening cysteine and the closing phenylalanine or tryptophan. The D gene is left open where the match is weak. Rows may omit the clone size; those that give it use once, few, many or a size class.

CDR3aa,CDR3nt,len,abundance,j_gene,d_gene,v_gene
CASRGRDTYEQYF,TGTGCCAGCAGGGGGAGGGACACCTACGAGCAGTACTTC,13,-,TRBJ2-7,-,TRBV5-8
CASSQWDRGPQETQYF,TGCGCCAGCAGCCAATGGGACAGGGGGCCCCAAGAGACCCAGTACTTC,16,-,TRBJ2-5,TRBD1,TRBV5-1
CASSPGLRGGQETQYF,TGTGCCAGCAGCCCGGGATTGCGGGGGGGCCAAGAGACCCAGTACTTC,16,-,TRBJ2-5,TRBD2,TRBV9
CASSLSGRTEAFF,TGTGCCAGCTCACTTTCAGGGAGGACTGAAGCTTTCTTT,13,-,TRBJ1-1,-,TRBV18
CASSPFADTGELFF,TGTGCCAGCTCACCGTTCGCAGACACCGGGGAGCTGTTTTTT,14,-,TRBJ2-2,-,TRBV18
CASSPLGGWGYTF,TGTGCCAGCAGTCCCCTTGGGGGGTGGGGCTACACCTTC,13,-,TRBJ1-2,-,TRBV27
CASSQVMGNQPQHF,TGCGCCAGCAGCCAAGTCATGGGGAATCAGCCCCAGCATTTT,14,-,TRBJ1-5,-,TRBV4-1
CASSLGGVSQFF,TGTGCCAGCAGCTTAGGCGGGGTGTCCCAGTTCTTC,12,-,TRBJ2-1,-,TRBV11-3
CASSVVTSNTEAFF,TGTGCCAGCAGTGTAGTGACTTCGAACACTGAAGCTTTCTTT,14,few,TRBJ1-1,-,TRBV2
CASSIGPIQANYGYTF,TGTGCCAGCAGTATTGGTCCAATTCAAGCTAACTATGGCTACACCTTC,16,-,TRBJ1-2,-,TRBV2
CASSLASGGATTYF,TGTGCCAGCAGCTTAGCTAGCGGGGGGGCTACGACGTACTTC,14,-,TRBJ2-7,TRBD2,TRBV7-2
CASSLLATNEKLFF,TGCGCCAGCAGCTTGCTTGCAACTAATGAAAAACTGTTTTTT,14,-,TRBJ1-4,-,TRBV5-1
CASSQPQGLNYGYTF,TGCGCCAGCAGCCAACCCCAGGGACTAAACTATGGCTACACCTTC,15,-,TRBJ1-2,-,TRBV4-1
CAISVRDNEKLFF,TGTGCCATCAGTGTCAGGGACAATGAAAAACTGTTTTTT,13,-,TRBJ1-4,-,TRBV10-3
CASSQEVGNEQFF,TGCGCCAGCAGCCAAGAGGTCGGCAATGAGCAGTTCTTC,13,-,TRBJ2-1,-,TRBV4-3
CASTPAPDQPQHF,TGTGCCAGCACGCCGGCCCCGGATCAGCCCCAGCATTTT,13,-,TRBJ1-5,-,TRBV6-1
CASGFTVAAEAFF,TGTGCCAGCGGGTTTACGGTAGCTGCTGAAGCTTTCTTT,13,medium-sized,TRBJ1-1,-,TRBV27
CASSLAGLTYGYTF,TGTGCCAGCAGCTTGGCCGGACTCACCTATGGCTACACCTTC,14,few,TRBJ1-2,-,TRBV5-5
CAISESGGLVVGETQYF,TGTGCCATCAGTGAGTCGGGAGGGTTAGTAGTTGGAGAGACCCAGTACTTC,17,-,TRBJ2-5,TRBD2,TRBV10-3
CASSSGWFNSYEQYF,TGTGCCAGCTCATCAGGGTGGTTCAATTCGTACGAGCAGTACTTC,15,-,TRBJ2-7,-,TRBV18
CASSMGSLNTEAFF,TGTGCCAGTAGTATGGGGTCCCTAAACACTGAAGCTTTCTTT,14,-,TRBJ1-1,-,TRBV19
CASSLDVGPYEQYF,TGTGCCAGCAGCTTAGATGTCGGTCCCTACGAGCAGTACTTC,14,-,TRBJ2-7,-,TRBV11-2
CATSGMSGANVLTF,TGTGCCACCAGCGGAATGTCCGGGGCCAACGTCCTGACTTTC,14,-,TRBJ2-6,-,TRBV15
CASSPGTSGVYNEQFF,TGCGCCAGCAGCCCCGGGACTAGCGGAGTCTACAATGAGCAGTTCTTC,16,-,TRBJ2-1,TRBD2,TRBV5-1
CASRRTGGADEKLFF,TGTGCCAGCAGGCGAACTGGGGGGGCAGATGAAAAACTGTTTTTT,15,-,TRBJ1-4,-,TRBV25-1